This TCR beta chain came from a study of graft-versus-host responses after intestinal transplantation. Comments on this clone: What it binds is unknown.

Only in-frame clones appear in the TCRdb table, and some are missing; sequencing was by immunoSEQ multiplex PCR. Among 35,000 to 45,000 clones listed, about 95% were seen once. The clonotype originates from a human donor who was the organ donor for an intestinal transplant. Sample: unstimulated CD8+ T cells sorted from spleen or lymph node cells, taken before transplant.

In DNA form, the CDR3 reads TGTGCCTGGAGTGTACTGTACCCCGGAGAACTGTTTTTT. Encoded protein: CAWSVLYPGELFF. V gene TRBV30 combines with J gene TRBJ1-4; no reliable D call. Germline-derived CDR1 and CDR2 are GTSNPN and SVGIG (reference sequence). V was shortened by 0 bases and J by 12 bases, with 14 bases between the two germline ends. The CDR3 contains 13 residues.